A selection of T cell receptor beta chains follows, all from one sample in a study of identical twins. Via MiXCR, TCRdb re-called the 5' RACE reads, giving one row per CDR3 protein. The sample lists hundreds of thousands of distinct CDR3 sequences, 15% to 20% occurring once. The same sample was also used in a study of T cells expressing NK-cell markers.

The specimen was PBMCs. The receptors derive from a woman younger than 35 in good health. Both conserved end residues are part of each CDR3. The order of the fields is CDR3 DNA, CDR3 protein, J gene, clone size, V gene, D gene. D genes are given only for firm matches. Clone size, where shown, is once, few, many, or a class for clones that have expanded.

TGCGCCAGCAGCTTGGATTGGGAGGGGATCTACGAGCAGTACTTC,CASSLDWEGIYEQYF,TRBJ2-7,-,TRBV5-1,TRBD2
TGTGCCAGCAGTTACTCGTGGGAAAACACTGAAGCTTTCTTT,CASSYSWENTEAFF,TRBJ1-1,-,TRBV6-2/TRBV6-3,-
TGTGCCACCAAGGACAGGGGGCTGAGTGAGCAGTTCTTC,CATKDRGLSEQFF,TRBJ2-1,few,TRBV7-6,TRBD1
TGTGCCAGCAGCTTGGGGGGCCCCAACCGCCCAGATACGCAGTATTTT,CASSLGGPNRPDTQYF,TRBJ2-3,few,TRBV5-6,-
TGTGCCAGCAGCGCAAAGGTTGGTGTACCGCACGAGCAGTACTTC,CASSAKVGVPHEQYF,TRBJ2-7,once,TRBV7-9,-
TGTGCCAGCAGCTTAAAGACAGATACGCAGTATTTT,CASSLKTDTQYF,TRBJ2-3,many,TRBV7-9,-
TGTGCCAGCAGCACCCCCGGTGGGACCGGGGAGCTGTTTTTT,CASSTPGGTGELFF,TRBJ2-2,-,TRBV5-6,-
TGTGCCAGCACCCGGGTTTTAACCGGGGAGCTGTTTTTT,CASTRVLTGELFF,TRBJ2-2,few,TRBV12-3/TRBV12-4,-
TGTGCCAGCAGCTTAGCGGGGGTGGGATTGGGGACCCAGTACTTC,CASSLAGVGLGTQYF,TRBJ2-5,few,TRBV7-2,-
TGTGCCAGCAGCGTAGTTTCAGGGCACTACACCTTC,CASSVVSGHYTF,TRBJ1-2,-,TRBV9,-
TGTGCCACCTGTGGGTCGGTTGGTTACAATGAGCAGTTCTTC,CATCGSVGYNEQFF,TRBJ2-1,few,TRBV24-1,-
TGTGCCAGCAGCTTAGCGACCGGACGGCCTAATTCACCCCTCCACTTT,CASSLATGRPNSPLHF,TRBJ1-6,many,TRBV7-2,-
TGTGCCAGCCGAGCGGTGCCTGACACAGATACGCAGTATTTT,CASRAVPDTDTQYF,TRBJ2-3,many,TRBV12-3/TRBV12-4,-
TGTGCCAGCAGTGCCGGGACAGGGGGCCAAGAGACCCAGTACTTC,CASSAGTGGQETQYF,TRBJ2-5,-,TRBV12-3/TRBV12-4,TRBD1
TGTGCCAGCAGTTACTCCTATACTGAGCAGTTCTTC,CASSYSYTEQFF,TRBJ2-1,once,TRBV6-2/TRBV6-3,-
TGTGCCAGCAGGGAAAGCGGGGCTAGCACAGATACGCAGTATTTT,CASRESGASTDTQYF,TRBJ2-3,-,TRBV9,TRBD2
TGCGCCAGCAGCCCAAGCGGGGATAGCACAGATACGCAGTATTTT,CASSPSGDSTDTQYF,TRBJ2-3,many,TRBV5-1,TRBD2
TGTGCCATCAGCCAAGAGGAGGGCTACACCTTC,CAISQEEGYTF,TRBJ1-2,few,TRBV10-3,-
TGTGCCATCAGTGGATTGCCGGGGGATCAGCCCCAGCATTTT,CAISGLPGDQPQHF,TRBJ1-5,-,TRBV10-3,-
TGTGCCAGCAGCTTAGCGCCGGGGCTACACAATGAGCAGTTCTTC,CASSLAPGLHNEQFF,TRBJ2-1,few,TRBV7-9,-
TGTGCCAGCAGCCTAACCCCTCTAGGGCTCGGCAATGAGCAGTTCTTC,CASSLTPLGLGNEQFF,TRBJ2-1,few,TRBV7-2,-
TGTGCCAGCAGCTTGTTACTAGCGGGGGGGGCTGAGCAGTTCTTC,CASSLLLAGGAEQFF,TRBJ2-1,-,TRBV7-2,TRBD2
TGTGCCTGGAGTGTACTTGGGACATCGCAGGAAGCTTTCTTT,CAWSVLGTSQEAFF,TRBJ1-1,-,TRBV30,-
TGTGCCAGCAACATTCTTGCGGGGGGGCCTCGGGGCGGGGAGCTGTTTTTT,CASNILAGGPRGGELFF,TRBJ2-2,-,TRBV11-2,TRBD2
TGCGCCAGCAGTGGTGGACAGTATGATGAGCAGTTCTTC,CASSGGQYDEQFF,TRBJ2-1,-,TRBV10-1,-
TGTGCCAGCAGCCTCACCGAGACGCCATGGAGGGATGAAGCTTTCTTT,CASSLTETPWRDEAFF,TRBJ1-1,few,TRBV11-2,-
TGTGCCAGCAGCCTTCAGGGACAGGTACCCTTGGACACTGAAGCTTTCTTT,CASSLQGQVPLDTEAFF,TRBJ1-1,-,TRBV5-6,TRBD1
TGTGCCAGCAGTGAAGGCTGGCCAGATACGCAGTATTTT,CASSEGWPDTQYF,TRBJ2-3,few,TRBV6-1,-
TGTGCCACCGCTAACCTGGACTCCTACGAGCAGTACTTC,CATANLDSYEQYF,TRBJ2-7,-,TRBV6-1,-
TGTGCCAGCAGTGATAGGGGGGTCCAAGAGACCCAGTACTTC,CASSDRGVQETQYF,TRBJ2-5,-,TRBV6-1,-
TGTGCCAGCAGCTTAGTGGGACAGGGAAGAACAGATACGCAGTATTTT,CASSLVGQGRTDTQYF,TRBJ2-3,few,TRBV7-2,TRBD1
TGCAGTGCTAGAGTGGACGGGAGGCGTAATGAGCAGTTCTTC,CSARVDGRRNEQFF,TRBJ2-1,-,TRBV20-1,TRBD2
TGTGCCAGCAGTCCGACAGGGATCGGGGAGCTGTTTTTT,CASSPTGIGELFF,TRBJ2-2,few,TRBV12-3/TRBV12-4,TRBD1
TGCGCCAGCAGATCTATCATTGGTACGAACACCGGGGAGCTGTTTTTT,CASRSIIGTNTGELFF,TRBJ2-2,few,TRBV5-1,-
TGCAGTGCTAGAGGGTCAGGGTTTGAGACCCAGTACTTC,CSARGSGFETQYF,TRBJ2-5,many,TRBV20-1,-
TGCAGTGCGGCAAGAACAACTGAAGCTTTCTTT,CSAARTTEAFF,TRBJ1-1,many,TRBV20-1,-
TGCAGCGTTGGGGAGGGACACCCGAACACTGAAGCTTTCTTT,CSVGEGHPNTEAFF,TRBJ1-1,few,TRBV29-1,-
TGTGCCAGCAGCGTAGGCGGGAGGCCAGATACGCAGTATTTT,CASSVGGRPDTQYF,TRBJ2-3,few,TRBV9,TRBD2
TGTGCCAGCAGCTTAAAGGGGCTAGCGGGAGGGTATACCGGGGAGCTGTTTTTT,CASSLKGLAGGYTGELFF,TRBJ2-2,-,TRBV11-2,TRBD2
TGTGCCAGCAGCCACGGCTACGGCCAGCCCCAGCATTTT,CASSHGYGQPQHF,TRBJ1-5,-,TRBV14,-
TGTGCCAGCAGCGGGACAGGGGGTCAGCCCCAGCATTTT,CASSGTGGQPQHF,TRBJ1-5,many,TRBV27,TRBD1
TGTGCCAGCAGCACGGCCTTGCTAGCGGGGGGCACAGATACGCAGTATTTT,CASSTALLAGGTDTQYF,TRBJ2-3,many,TRBV21-1,-
TGTGCCAGCAGCTTAGCGGGAGGGCCCAACTTCAATGAGCAGTTCTTC,CASSLAGGPNFNEQFF,TRBJ2-1,few,TRBV7-9,TRBD2
TGTGCCAGCAGCTTAGAGTACAGGGGCGAGCAGTACTTC,CASSLEYRGEQYF,TRBJ2-7,few,TRBV7-2,TRBD1
TGCAGTGCTCCTGAAACGACAGGGGCCTATGGCTACACCTTC,CSAPETTGAYGYTF,TRBJ1-2,few,TRBV20-1,TRBD1
TGTGCCAGCAGTTCAAGACTAGCAAAAGATACGCAGTATTTT,CASSSRLAKDTQYF,TRBJ2-3,few,TRBV12-3/TRBV12-4,TRBD2
TGCGCCAGCAGCATTTGGACAGGGGAAGACGAGCAGTACTTC,CASSIWTGEDEQYF,TRBJ2-7,-,TRBV5-1,TRBD1
TGTGCCAGCAGCCCGAGAAGACAGGGGGCTTCCTACAATGAGCAGTCCTTC,CASSPRRQGASYNEQSF,TRBJ2-1,-,TRBV5-5,TRBD1
TGTGCCACCAGCAGAGAGAGCGCACTGGGGGAGCAGTACTTC,CATSRESALGEQYF,TRBJ2-7,few,TRBV15,-
TGTGCCAGCACCTTGGGGAGGGGCGGGAATCAGCCCCAGCATTTT,CASTLGRGGNQPQHF,TRBJ1-5,many,TRBV12-3/TRBV12-4,-
TGTGCCAGCAGATCTAGGACCCGACCAGGCTACACCTTC,CASRSRTRPGYTF,TRBJ1-2,-,TRBV12-3/TRBV12-4,-
TGCAGTGCTAGTCGGGGGGGGCTACGGGAGACCCAGTACTTC,CSASRGGLRETQYF,TRBJ2-5,few,TRBV20-1,TRBD2
TGCAGTGCTACCCAGCTGCGACGCTCCTACAATGAGCAGTTCTTC,CSATQLRRSYNEQFF,TRBJ2-1,-,TRBV20-1,-